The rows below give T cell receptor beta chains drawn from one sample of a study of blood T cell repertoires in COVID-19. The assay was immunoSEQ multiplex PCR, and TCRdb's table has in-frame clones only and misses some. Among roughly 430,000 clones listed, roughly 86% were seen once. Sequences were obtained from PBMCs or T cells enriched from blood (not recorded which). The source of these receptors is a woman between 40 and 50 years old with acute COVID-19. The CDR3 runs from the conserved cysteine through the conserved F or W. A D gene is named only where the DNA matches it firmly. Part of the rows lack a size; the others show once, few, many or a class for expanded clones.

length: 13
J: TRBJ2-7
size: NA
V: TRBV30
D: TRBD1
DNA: TGTGCCGGACAGGGGCCCCGCTCCTACGAGCAGTACTTC
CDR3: CAGQGPRSYEQYF

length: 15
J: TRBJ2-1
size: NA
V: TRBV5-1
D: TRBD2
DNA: TGCGCCAGCAGCTCCGGGACTAGCGGGGGGATTGAGCAGTTCTTC
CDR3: CASSSGTSGGIEQFF

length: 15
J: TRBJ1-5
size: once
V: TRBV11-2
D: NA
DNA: TGTGCCAGCAGCTTAGGCGTGGGGGCGGATCAGCCCCAGCATTTT
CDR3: CASSLGVGADQPQHF

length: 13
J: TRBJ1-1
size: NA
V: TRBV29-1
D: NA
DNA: TGCAGCGTTGAGCGGCGGCCGCCCACTGAAGCTTTCTTT
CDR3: CSVERRPPTEAFF

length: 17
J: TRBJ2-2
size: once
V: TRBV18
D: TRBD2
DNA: TGTGCCAGCTCACTAATCGGACTAGCGATGAACACCGGGGAGCTGTTTTTT
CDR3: CASSLIGLAMNTGELFF

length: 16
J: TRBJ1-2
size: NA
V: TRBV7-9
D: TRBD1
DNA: TGTGCCAGCAGCTTAGGGCATCTGGGACAGGGTGGGGGCTACACCTTC
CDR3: CASSLGHLGQGGGYTF

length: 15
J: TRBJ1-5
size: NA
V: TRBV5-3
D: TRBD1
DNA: TGTGCCAGAAGCGGCAGTCAGGGGGGAAATCAGCCCCAGCATTTT
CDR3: CARSGSQGGNQPQHF

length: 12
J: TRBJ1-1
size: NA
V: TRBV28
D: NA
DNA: TGTGCCAGCAGTTTATTCCGGGCTGAAGCTTTCTTT
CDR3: CASSLFRAEAFF

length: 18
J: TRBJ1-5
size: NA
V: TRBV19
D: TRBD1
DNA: TGTGCCAGTAGTACTCGGGGCCAAACCGGGACAGGACGTCAGCCCCAGCATTTT
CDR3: CASSTRGQTGTGRQPQHF

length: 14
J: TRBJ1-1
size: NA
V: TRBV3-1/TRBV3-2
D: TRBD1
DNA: TGTGCCAGCAGCCTGAGCACAGGGGGCACTGAAGCTTTCTTT
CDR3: CASSLSTGGTEAFF

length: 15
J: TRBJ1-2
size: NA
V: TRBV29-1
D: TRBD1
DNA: TGCAGCGTTGACAAATCGGGACAGGTAAAGAGTGGCTACACCTTC
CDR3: CSVDKSGQVKSGYTF

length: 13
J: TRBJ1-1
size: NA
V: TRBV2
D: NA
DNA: TGTGCCAGCATAGCGGGCAGGTTTCAAATGGCTTTCTTT
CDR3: CASIAGRFQMAFF

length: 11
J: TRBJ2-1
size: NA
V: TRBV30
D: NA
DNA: TGTGCCTGGAGTCCAGTCGATGAGCAGTTCTTC
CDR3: CAWSPVDEQFF

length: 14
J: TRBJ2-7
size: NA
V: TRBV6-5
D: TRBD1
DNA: TGTGCCAGCAGTCCCGGGACAGGTTCACGGGAGCAGTACTTC
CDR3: CASSPGTGSREQYF

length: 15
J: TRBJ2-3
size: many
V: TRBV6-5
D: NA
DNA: TGTGCCAGCAGCCCCGAAGCGTGGAGCACAGATACGCAGTATTTT
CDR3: CASSPEAWSTDTQYF

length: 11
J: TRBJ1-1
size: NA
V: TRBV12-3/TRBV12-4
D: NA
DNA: TGTGCCACGGACATGAACACTGAAGCTTTCTTT
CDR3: CATDMNTEAFF

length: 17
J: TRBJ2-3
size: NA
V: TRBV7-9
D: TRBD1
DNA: TGTGCCAGCAGCTTAGTTCCCGGACAGGGGGGCACAGATACGCAGTATTTT
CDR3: CASSLVPGQGGTDTQYF

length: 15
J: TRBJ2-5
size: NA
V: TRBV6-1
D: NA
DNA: TGTGCCAGCAGTGAATTCAGTCTAGCAGCAGAGACCCAGTACTTC
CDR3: CASSEFSLAAETQYF

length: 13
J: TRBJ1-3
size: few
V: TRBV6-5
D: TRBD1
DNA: TGTGCCAGCAGAGCGACAGGGCGGGACACCATATATTTT
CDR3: CASRATGRDTIYF